Below, 27 T cell receptor beta chains from the same sample are listed, as sequenced in a study of response to subunit inactivated influenza vaccine. TCRdb itself ran the RT-PCR reads through MiXCR, one entry per CDR3 protein. In the table there are about 650,000 distinct CDR3 sequences, around 13% of which are singletons. Sequenced material: PBMCs from blood, taken less than 15 days before vaccination. These receptors originate from a man aged 50 to 60 who received an inactivated influenza vaccine.

This clonotype was seen repeatedly, ten times or more. The rearrangement links TRBV4-3 to TRBJ2-4, with 10 bases that match TRBD2. Trimming cost V 0 bases and J 2 bases; bases outside gene matches: 16. CDR3 length equals 21 residues. The V gene's germline CDR1 is LGHNA and CDR2 YSLEER. The CDR3 loop reads CASSQDLLTSGASLSKNIQYF. CDR3 DNA: TGCGCCAGCAGCCAAGACCTTCTTACTAGCGGGGCCTCCCTGTCCAAAAACATTCAGTACTTC.

The chain uses TRBV20-1 and TRBJ2-7, with D uncertain. The CDR3 spans 12 residues. Germline lookup yields CDR1 DFQATT and CDR2 SNEGSKA (reference sequence). Trimming shortened V by 4 bases and J by 2 bases, and 9 bases separated the two germline ends. DNA of the CDR3: TGCAGTGCTAATGACCAAACCTACGAGCAGTACTTC. Protein product: CSANDQTYEQYF.

The V call is TRBV4-2, the J call TRBJ2-7, with a weak D call TRBD1 (6 bases). The CDR3 extends over 15 amino acids. The germline V and J ends were trimmed by 2 bases and 3 bases, with 14 bases remaining between them. In germline, CDR1 is LGHNA, CDR2 YNFKEQ. The CDR3: CASSQTLSQGYEQYF. The CDR3 region has the DNA TGTGCCAGCAGCCAAACTCTATCACAGGGCTACGAGCAGTACTTC.

The gene calls are TRBV5-1 and TRBJ2-3; D gene unclear. The CDR3 has 14 amino acids. Germline CDR1 is SGHRS and CDR2 is YFSETQ. V shed 0 bases and J shed 5 bases, with 10 bases lying between them. This CDR3 reads CASSLGRRQDTQYF. In DNA, the CDR3 is TGCGCCAGCAGCTTGGGCAGACGGCAAGATACGCAGTATTTT.

The rearrangement uses TRBV18 and TRBJ2-2, with TRBD2 as a possible D gene (6 bases). Germline values: CDR1 KGHSH, CDR2 LQKENI. With 0 bases removed from V and 13 bases from J, the gap between germline ends came to 9 bases. The CDR3 extends over 12 amino acids. CDR3 sequence (DNA): TGTGCCAGCTCACCACCGACGGGAGCGCTGTTTTTT. It codes for CASSPPTGALFF.

The gene calls are TRBV11-2 and TRBJ2-1; the D gene could be TRBD1 or TRBD2 (6 bases each). Trimming cost V 3 bases and J 3 bases, with 9 bases left between them. The CDR3 totals 14 residues. Germline loops: CDR1 SGHAT, CDR2 FQNNGV. This CDR3 is CASSFGGYYNEQFF. The CDR3 DNA reads as TGTGCCAGCAGCTTCGGGGGCTACTACAATGAGCAGTTCTTC.

This clonotype was counted a few times. V is TRBV28 and J is TRBJ1-1; possibly TRBD1 for D (5 bases). There are 15 residues in the CDR3. The V end was cut by 6 bases, the J end by 0 bases, with 14 bases between. Germline CDR1 is MDHEN and CDR2 is SYDVKM. The CDR3, as DNA: TGTGCCAGCAGGGGGGTTGGGCTGTTGAACACTGAAGCTTTCTTT. Encoded protein: CASRGVGLLNTEAFF. Based on the CDR3 plus reference TRBV28 and TRBJ1-1, the full variable domain is DVKVTQSSRYLVKRTGEKVFLECVQDMDHENMFWYRQDPGLGLRLIYFSYDVKMKEKGDIPEGYSVSREKKERFSLILESASTNQTSMYLCASRGVGLLNTEAFFGQGTRLTVV.

This clonotype was recorded a few times. This chain uses TRBV28 with TRBJ1-2; 9 bases align to TRBD1. The germline V gene encodes CDR1 MDHEN and CDR2 SYDVKM. The CDR3 totals 15 residues. The V and J ends lost 3 bases and 8 bases, in that order; junction bases with no gene match: 10. The CDR3 DNA reads as TGTGCCAGCAGTTTCCACCTCCGGGACAGGGACGGCTACACCTTC. Translating it yields CASSFHLRDRDGYTF.

V gene TRBV9 combines with J gene TRBJ2-1; TRBD1 or TRBD2 may be the D gene (7 bases each). Per germline, CDR1 SGDLS and CDR2 YYNGEE. The V gene lost 5 bases and the J gene lost 7 bases, with 19 bases spanning the gap. CDR3 length equals 15 residues. The CDR3 nucleotides are TGTGCCAGCAGTTCAGGGGGGGGCTATAGGAATGAGCAGTTCTTC. Translating it yields CASSSGGGYRNEQFF.

A few counts support this clonotype. V is TRBV24-1 and J is TRBJ2-3; 10 bases align to TRBD1. Trimming cost V 9 bases and J 4 bases; bases outside gene matches: 6. The CDR3 has 14 amino acids. Germline CDR1 and CDR2: KGHDR and SFDVKD. The CDR3 region has the DNA TGTGCCACCGGATCGGACAGGGGGTCAGATACGCAGTATTTT. Translating it yields CATGSDRGSDTQYF.

In this sample, this clonotype turned up a few times. V and J are TRBV7-2 and TRBJ2-7; D not certain. The V and J ends lost 1 base and 5 bases respectively, with 12 bases between them. Per germline, CDR1 SGHTA and CDR2 FQGNSA. The CDR3 consists of 14 residues. CDR3 DNA sequence: TGTGCCAGCAGCTTAGTTGGCAGTGGAAACGAGCAGTACTTC. This encodes CASSLVGSGNEQYF.

This clonotype was seen only a few times. The gene calls are TRBV11-2 and TRBJ2-5, with 7 nucleotides matching TRBD1. This CDR3 contains 14 residues. CDR1 is SGHAT and CDR2 is FQNNGV in the germline V gene. The V gene end was trimmed by 5 bases and the J gene end by 1 base; junction bases not matched to a gene: 4. The DNA for the CDR3 is TGTGCCAGCAGCCAGACAGGGACCCAAGAGACCCAGTACTTC. It codes for CASSQTGTQETQYF.

This clonotype was found many times. The chain employs TRBV12-3 or TRBV12-4 and TRBJ2-5, with TRBD1 matching 9 bases. V lost 1 base and J lost 1; bases outside the gene matches: 7. This CDR3 is built from 17 residues. CDR3 loop: CASSLGYTGGLQETQYF. CDR3 in DNA: TGTGCCAGCAGTTTAGGGTATACAGGGGGCCTCCAAGAGACCCAGTACTTC.

In its sample, this clonotype was seen many times. The chain employs TRBV4-1 and TRBJ1-4; no clear D gene. Germline V gene sequence: CDR1 MGHRA, CDR2 YSYEKL. V lost 0 bases to trimming and J lost 4 bases, with 9 bases between them. CDR3 length: 15 amino acids. The CDR3 here is CASSQEEQYNEKLFF. The CDR3 coding sequence is TGCGCCAGCAGCCAAGAAGAACAGTATAATGAAAAACTGTTTTTT.

The chain joins TRBV5-1 to TRBJ2-1; tentative D call: TRBD1 (6 bases). The V gene lost 0 bases and the J gene lost 5 bases, with 9 bases spanning the gap. Germline V gene data show CDR1 as SGHRS and CDR2 as YFSETQ. The CDR3 runs to 14 residues. CDR3 loop: CASSLAGAHNEQFF. In DNA, the CDR3 is TGCGCCAGCAGCTTGGCAGGGGCCCACAATGAGCAGTTCTTC.

This clonotype appeared many times. V is TRBV5-1 and J is TRBJ2-3; TRBD2 aligns across 10 bases. Per germline, CDR1 SGHRS and CDR2 YFSETQ. With 4 bases clipped from V and 0 bases from J, the junction kept 5 bases outside the gene matches. This CDR3 contains 16 residues. In DNA, the CDR3 is TGCGCCAGCAGCCGTAGCGGGAGGTTAAGCACAGATACGCAGTATTTT. Its protein is CASSRSGRLSTDTQYF.

This clonotype turned up a few times. The chain uses TRBV27 and TRBJ2-3, with 11 bases identical to TRBD1. Germline V gene lookup returns CDR1 MNHEY and CDR2 SMNVEV (reference sequence). The CDR3 runs 14 residues. J was trimmed by 9 bases and V by 6 bases; bases with no gene match: 8. The CDR3 DNA sequence: TGTGCCAGCAGAGGACAGGGGGCCTTGGTCACGCAGTATTTT. This codes for CASRGQGALVTQYF.

This chain connects TRBV10-3 to TRBJ2-1, with 7 bases identical to TRBD2. Germline CDR1 ENHRY, CDR2 SYGVKD. The CDR3 contains 12 residues. J gave up 7 bases and V 7 bases, and 4 bases lay outside the gene matches. Here the CDR3 DNA reads TGTGCCATCAACCAGGGAGGGAATGAGCAGTTCTTC. Residues: CAINQGGNEQFF.

This clonotype was observed a few times. The CDR3, as DNA: TGTGCCACCAGCAGAGACACCGGGGAGCTGTTTTTT. It encodes CATSRDTGELFF. The V call is TRBV15, the J call TRBJ2-2; the D is unclear. With 0 bases removed from V and 4 bases from J, the gap between germline ends came to 0 bases. This CDR3 comprises 12 residues. Germline CDR1 reads LNHNV; CDR2 reads YYDKDF (reference sequence).

The genes are TRBV30 and TRBJ2-5, with 8 bases lining up with TRBD2. Germline V gives CDR1 GTSNPN, CDR2 SVGIG (reference sequence). V lost 2 bases, J lost 5 bases, and 4 bases stayed unmatched. This CDR3 spans 13 amino acids. CDR3 protein: CAWSSGGYETQYF. The CDR3 region has the DNA TGTGCCTGGAGTAGCGGGGGCTATGAGACCCAGTACTTC. The full variable domain, rest sourced from reference TRBV30 and TRBJ2-5, is SQTIHQWPATLVQPVGSPLSLECTVEGTSNPNLYWYRQAAGRGLQLLFYSVGIGQISSEVPQNLSASRPQDRQFILSSKKLLLSDSGFYLCAWSSGGYETQYFGPGTRLLVL.

This clonotype was observed a few times. The rearrangement links TRBV19 to TRBJ2-1; 12 positions agree with TRBD2. The germline V gene encodes CDR1 LNHDA and CDR2 SQIVND (reference sequence). V lost 4 bases, J lost 10 bases, and 8 bases stayed unmatched. The CDR3 has 15 residues. This CDR3 is CASSTTSGRWREQFF. CDR3 nucleotide sequence: TGTGCCAGTAGTACTACTAGCGGGAGGTGGCGAGAGCAGTTCTTC.

This clonotype appeared a few times. CDR3 sequence (DNA): TGTGCCTGGAGTGGTTCAGGGGTCACCGGGGAGCTGTTTTTT. Its protein product is CAWSGSGVTGELFF. The chain recombines TRBV30 with TRBJ2-2; TRBD1 is a possible D gene (6 bases). Germline V gene sequence: CDR1 GTSNPN, CDR2 SVGIG (reference sequence). This CDR3 is built from 14 residues. Trimming shortened V by 1 base and J by 4 bases, and 10 bases separated the two germline ends.

This clonotype came up a few times. The chain combines TRBV28 with TRBJ2-3; D is possibly TRBD1 (5 bases). V lost 5 bases and J 2 bases, leaving 17 bases between the germline ends. CDR3 length: 16 amino acids. Germline V gives CDR1 MDHEN, CDR2 SYDVKM. The CDR3 nucleotides read TGTGCCAGCAGTGATCCCGGACATGGGATCACAGATACGCAGTATTTT. This translates into CASSDPGHGITDTQYF. The whole variable domain, remainder taken from reference TRBV28 and TRBJ2-3, is DVKVTQSSRYLVKRTGEKVFLECVQDMDHENMFWYRQDPGLGLRLIYFSYDVKMKEKGDIPEGYSVSREKKERFSLILESASTNQTSMYLCASSDPGHGITDTQYFGPGTRLTVL.

This chain uses TRBV5-1 with TRBJ2-2; TRBD1 matches at 10 bases. Unmatched junction bases numbered 5, after V lost 0 bases and J lost 6 bases. The CDR3 totals 16 residues. The germline gives CDR1 SGHRS, CDR2 YFSETQ. The CDR3 protein is CASSLDPTGGSGELFF. CDR3 sequence (DNA): TGCGCCAGCAGCTTGGACCCGACAGGGGGCTCCGGGGAGCTGTTTTTT. The full variable domain, in which reference TRBV5-1 and TRBJ2-2 provide the parts outside the CDR3, is KAGVTQTPRYLIKTRGQQVTLSCSPISGHRSVSWYQQTPGQGLQFLFEYFSETQRNKGNFPGRFSGRQFSNSRSEMNVSTLELGDSALYLCASSLDPTGGSGELFFGEGSRLTVL.

The J gene is TRBJ1-5, the V gene TRBV7-8, with D possibly matching TRBD1 (6 bases). Deletions cut 5 bases from V and 2 bases from J, with 13 bases between. The CDR3 has 15 residues. Germline V gene sequence: CDR1 SGHVS, CDR2 FQNEAQ. This CDR3 reads CASSQKRTGNQPQHF. The CDR3 bases are TGTGCCAGCAGCCAGAAGAGGACAGGCAATCAGCCCCAGCATTTT.

This clonotype was seen at least ten times. This chain joins TRBV7-9 and TRBJ1-4; 7 bases are shared with TRBD1. This CDR3 contains 16 residues. V trimming: 5 bases; J trimming: 4 bases; junction bases outside the gene matches: 10. Germline lookup yields CDR1 SEHNR and CDR2 FQNEAQ (reference sequence). Here the CDR3 DNA reads TGTGCCAGCAGCCAACAGGGACAGCTTCTTAATGAAAAACTGTTTTTT. Protein sequence: CASSQQGQLLNEKLFF.

The chain is built from TRBV6-5 and TRBJ2-7, with D possibly TRBD1 on 5 matching bases. This CDR3 contains 15 residues. V was clipped by 7 bases and J by 3 bases, with 19 bases between them. Germline V lookup: CDR1 MNHEY, CDR2 SVGAGI. The CDR3 DNA is TGTGCCAGCACCCATCGAGTAACAGGAGACTACGAGCAGTACTTC. Translation: CASTHRVTGDYEQYF.